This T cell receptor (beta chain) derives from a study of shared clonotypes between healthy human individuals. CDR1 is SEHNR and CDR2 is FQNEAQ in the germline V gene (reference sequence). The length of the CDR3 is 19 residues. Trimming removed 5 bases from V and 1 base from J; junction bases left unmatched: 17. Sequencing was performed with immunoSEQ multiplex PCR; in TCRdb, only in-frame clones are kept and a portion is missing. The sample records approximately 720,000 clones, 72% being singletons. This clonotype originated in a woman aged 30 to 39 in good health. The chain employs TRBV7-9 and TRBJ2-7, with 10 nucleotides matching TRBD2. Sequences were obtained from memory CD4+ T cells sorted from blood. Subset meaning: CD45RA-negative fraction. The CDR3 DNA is TGTGCCAGCAGCCCCTTAGATGGGGAGACTAGCGGGCGATCCTACGAGCAGTACTTC. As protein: CASSPLDGETSGRSYEQYF.